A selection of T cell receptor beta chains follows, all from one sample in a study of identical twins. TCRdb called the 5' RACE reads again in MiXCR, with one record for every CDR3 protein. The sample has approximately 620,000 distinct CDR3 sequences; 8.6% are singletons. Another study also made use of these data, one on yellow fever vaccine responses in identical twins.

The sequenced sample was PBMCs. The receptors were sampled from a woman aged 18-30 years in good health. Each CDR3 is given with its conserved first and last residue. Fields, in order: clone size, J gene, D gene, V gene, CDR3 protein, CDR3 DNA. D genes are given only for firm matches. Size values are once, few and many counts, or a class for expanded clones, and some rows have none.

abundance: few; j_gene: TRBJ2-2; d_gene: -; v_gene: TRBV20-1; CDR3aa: CSARDPGGGTGELFF; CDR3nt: TGCAGTGCTAGAGATCCCGGGGGCGGCACCGGGGAGCTGTTTTTT
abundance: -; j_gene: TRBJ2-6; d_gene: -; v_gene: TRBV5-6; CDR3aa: CASSLDRVSSGANVLTF; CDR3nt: TGTGCCAGCAGCTTGGACAGGGTTAGCTCTGGGGCCAACGTCCTGACTTTC
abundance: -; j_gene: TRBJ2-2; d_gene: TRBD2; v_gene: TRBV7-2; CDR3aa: CASSLAGGGLGTGELFF; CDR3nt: TGTGCCAGCAGCCTAGCGGGAGGAGGCTTAGGCACCGGGGAGCTGTTTTTT
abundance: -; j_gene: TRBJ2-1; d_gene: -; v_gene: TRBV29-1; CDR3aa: CSVELTPRQGSYNEQFF; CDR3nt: TGCAGCGTTGAACTAACTCCACGCCAGGGGTCCTACAATGAGCAGTTCTTC
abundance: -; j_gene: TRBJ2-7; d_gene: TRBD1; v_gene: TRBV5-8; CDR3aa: CASSFRIGQGQPYEQYF; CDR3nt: TGTGCCAGCAGCTTTAGAATAGGACAGGGTCAACCCTACGAGCAGTACTTC
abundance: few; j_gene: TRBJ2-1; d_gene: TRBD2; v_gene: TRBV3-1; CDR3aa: CASSQVPRAGEQFF; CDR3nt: TGTGCCAGCAGCCAGGTCCCCCGAGCGGGGGAGCAGTTCTTC
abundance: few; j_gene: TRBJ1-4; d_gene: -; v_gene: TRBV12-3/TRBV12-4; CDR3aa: CASSLRGTNEKLFF; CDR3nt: TGTGCCAGCAGTTTAAGGGGAACTAATGAAAAACTGTTTTTT
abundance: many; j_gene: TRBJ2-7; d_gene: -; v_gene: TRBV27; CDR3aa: CASSPWPDSYEQYF; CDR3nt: TGTGCCAGCTCTCCCTGGCCCGACTCCTACGAGCAGTACTTC
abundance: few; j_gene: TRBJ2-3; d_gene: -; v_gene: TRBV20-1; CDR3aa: CSARDPSVSPDTQYF; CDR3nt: TGCAGTGCTAGAGATCCCAGCGTCTCCCCAGATACGCAGTATTTT
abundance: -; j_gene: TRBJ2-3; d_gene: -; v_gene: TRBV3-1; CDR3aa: CASSLPTATDTQYF; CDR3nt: TGTGCCAGCAGCCTACCGACTGCCACAGATACGCAGTATTTT
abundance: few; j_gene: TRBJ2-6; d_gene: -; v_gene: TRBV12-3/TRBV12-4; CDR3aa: CASSFGRQTISGANVLTF; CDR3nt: TGTGCCAGCAGTTTTGGGCGACAGACCATCTCTGGGGCCAACGTCCTGACTTTC
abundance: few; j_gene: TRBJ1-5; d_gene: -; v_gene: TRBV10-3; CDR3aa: CAISGVSNQPQHF; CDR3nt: TGTGCCATCTCCGGGGTTAGCAATCAGCCCCAGCATTTT
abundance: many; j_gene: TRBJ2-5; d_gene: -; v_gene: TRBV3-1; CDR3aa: CASSQDLTAETQYF; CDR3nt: TGTGCCAGCAGCCAAGATCTGACAGCAGAGACCCAGTACTTC
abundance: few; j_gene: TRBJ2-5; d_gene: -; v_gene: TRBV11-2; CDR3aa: CASSPTGLRETQYF; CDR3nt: TGTGCCAGCAGCCCAACAGGGTTGCGAGAGACCCAGTACTTC
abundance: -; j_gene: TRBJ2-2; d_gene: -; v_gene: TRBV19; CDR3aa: CASSIVVHTGELFF; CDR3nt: TGTGCCAGTAGTATTGTAGTGCACACCGGGGAGCTGTTTTTT
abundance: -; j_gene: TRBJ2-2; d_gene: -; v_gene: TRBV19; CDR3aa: CASSIYAGTGELFF; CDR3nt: TGTGCCAGTAGTATTTATGCCGGGACCGGGGAGCTGTTTTTT
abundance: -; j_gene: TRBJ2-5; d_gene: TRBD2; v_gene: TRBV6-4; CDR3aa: CASSEGREETQYF; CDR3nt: TGTGCCAGCAGTGAAGGGAGGGAAGAGACCCAGTACTTC
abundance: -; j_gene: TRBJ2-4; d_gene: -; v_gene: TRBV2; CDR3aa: CASAREARNIQYF; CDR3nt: TGTGCCAGCGCTAGGGAAGCCAGGAACATTCAGTACTTC
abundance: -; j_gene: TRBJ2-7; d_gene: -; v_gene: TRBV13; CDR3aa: CASSLGRQGVYEQYF; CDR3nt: TGTGCCAGCAGCTTAGGCCGTCAGGGAGTCTACGAGCAGTACTTC
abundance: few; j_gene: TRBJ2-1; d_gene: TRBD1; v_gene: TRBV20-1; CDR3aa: CSAISTGGNEQFF; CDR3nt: TGCAGTGCTATTAGCACAGGGGGGAATGAGCAGTTCTTC
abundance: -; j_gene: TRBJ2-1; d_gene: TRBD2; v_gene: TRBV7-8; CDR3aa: CASSPPGLAGGSEQFF; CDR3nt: TGTGCCAGCAGCCCACCGGGACTAGCGGGAGGGAGTGAGCAGTTCTTC
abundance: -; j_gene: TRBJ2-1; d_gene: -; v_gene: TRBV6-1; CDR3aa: CASRAIGRENEQFF; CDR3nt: TGTGCCAGCAGGGCGATCGGACGAGAGAATGAGCAGTTCTTC
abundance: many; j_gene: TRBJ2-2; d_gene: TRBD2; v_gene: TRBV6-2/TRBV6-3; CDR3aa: CASTLGTSVHTGELFF; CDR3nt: TGTGCCAGCACCTTAGGGACTAGCGTACACACCGGGGAGCTGTTTTTT
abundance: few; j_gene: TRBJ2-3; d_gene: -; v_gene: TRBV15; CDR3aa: CATSRDSERITDTQYF; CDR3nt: TGTGCCACCAGCAGAGATTCCGAGCGGATCACAGATACGCAGTATTTT
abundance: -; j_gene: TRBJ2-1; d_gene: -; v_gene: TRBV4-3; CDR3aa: CASSHPRGEQFF; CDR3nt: TGCGCCAGCAGCCACCCCCGGGGTGAGCAGTTCTTC
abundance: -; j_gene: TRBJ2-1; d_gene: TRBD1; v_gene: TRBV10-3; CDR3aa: CAISGTGNNEQFF; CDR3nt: TGTGCCATCAGCGGGACAGGTAACAATGAGCAGTTCTTC
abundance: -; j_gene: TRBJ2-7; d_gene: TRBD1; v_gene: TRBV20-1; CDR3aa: CSARELTGSTYEQYF; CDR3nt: TGCAGTGCTAGGGAACTGACAGGGAGTACCTACGAGCAGTACTTC
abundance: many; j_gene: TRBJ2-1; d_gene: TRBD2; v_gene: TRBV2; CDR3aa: CASSEQTSGSSYNEQFF; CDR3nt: TGTGCCAGCAGTGAACAGACTAGCGGATCATCCTACAATGAGCAGTTCTTC
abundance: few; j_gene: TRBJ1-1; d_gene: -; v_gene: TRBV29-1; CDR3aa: CSATNRGRNTEAFF; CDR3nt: TGCAGCGCCACTAACCGGGGCAGGAACACTGAAGCTTTCTTT
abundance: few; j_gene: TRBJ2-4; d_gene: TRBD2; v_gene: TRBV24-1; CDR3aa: CATSAGGVAAKNIQYF; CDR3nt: TGTGCCACCAGTGCCGGGGGGGTCGCGGCCAAAAACATTCAGTACTTC
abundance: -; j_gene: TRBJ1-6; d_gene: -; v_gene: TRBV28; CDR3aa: CASSPESWGVPYNSPLHF; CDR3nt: TGTGCCAGCAGTCCTGAGAGCTGGGGGGTCCCCTATAATTCACCCCTCCACTTT
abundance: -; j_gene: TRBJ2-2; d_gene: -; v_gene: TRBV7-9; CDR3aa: CASSSDWTNTGELFF; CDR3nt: TGTGCCAGCAGCTCAGACTGGACCAACACCGGGGAGCTGTTTTTT
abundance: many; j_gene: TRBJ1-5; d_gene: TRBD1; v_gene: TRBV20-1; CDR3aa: CSAKAGGAAQPQHF; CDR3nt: TGCAGTGCTAAAGCAGGGGGGGCAGCTCAGCCCCAGCATTTT
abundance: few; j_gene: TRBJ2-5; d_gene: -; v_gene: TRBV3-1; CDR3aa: CASSQGSGNRETQYF; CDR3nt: TGTGCCAGCAGCCAGGGGTCAGGGAATAGAGAGACCCAGTACTTC
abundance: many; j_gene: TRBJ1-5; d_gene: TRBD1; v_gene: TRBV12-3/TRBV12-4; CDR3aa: CASRRTGGNQPQHF; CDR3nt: TGTGCCAGCAGACGGACAGGGGGTAATCAGCCCCAGCATTTT
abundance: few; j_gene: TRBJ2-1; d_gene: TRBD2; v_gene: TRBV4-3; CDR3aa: CASSQAPGLAGGLNEQFF; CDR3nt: TGCGCCAGCAGCCAAGCGCCGGGACTAGCGGGAGGGTTGAATGAGCAGTTCTTC
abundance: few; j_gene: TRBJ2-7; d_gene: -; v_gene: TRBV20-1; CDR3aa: CSAREMRVATEQYF; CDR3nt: TGCAGTGCTAGAGAGATGCGGGTGGCGACCGAGCAGTACTTC
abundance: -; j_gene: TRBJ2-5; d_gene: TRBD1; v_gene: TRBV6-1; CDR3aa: CASSPNLDRERETQYF; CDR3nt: TGTGCCAGCAGTCCCAACCTCGACAGGGAGCGGGAGACCCAGTACTTC
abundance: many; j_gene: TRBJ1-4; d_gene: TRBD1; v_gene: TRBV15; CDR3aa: CATSKGQGALNEKLFF; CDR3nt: TGTGCCACCAGCAAAGGACAGGGGGCTCTGAATGAAAAACTGTTTTTT
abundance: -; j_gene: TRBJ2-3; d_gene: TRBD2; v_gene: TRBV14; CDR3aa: CASSWTSGRQDTQYF; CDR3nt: TGTGCCAGCAGCTGGACTAGCGGGAGGCAAGATACGCAGTATTTT
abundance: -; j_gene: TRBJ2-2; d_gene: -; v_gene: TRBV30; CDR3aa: CAWILGDYTGELFF; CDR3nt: TGTGCCTGGATCTTGGGGGACTACACCGGGGAGCTGTTTTTT
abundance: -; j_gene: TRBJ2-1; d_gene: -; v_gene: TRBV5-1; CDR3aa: CASSLVLPDEQFF; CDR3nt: TGCGCCAGCAGCTTGGTTCTCCCAGATGAGCAGTTCTTC
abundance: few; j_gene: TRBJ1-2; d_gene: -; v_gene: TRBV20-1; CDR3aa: CSALDYGYTF; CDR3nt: TGCAGTGCTTTGGACTATGGCTACACCTTC
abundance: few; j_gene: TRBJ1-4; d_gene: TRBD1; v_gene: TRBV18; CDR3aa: CASSRQGGIDRTALFF; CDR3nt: TGTGCCAGCTCACGACAGGGGGGAATCGACAGGACTGCGCTGTTTTTT
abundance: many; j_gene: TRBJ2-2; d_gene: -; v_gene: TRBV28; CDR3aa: CASSLSQGLSEELFF; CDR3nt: TGTGCCAGCAGTTTAAGCCAGGGACTCTCGGAGGAGCTGTTTTTT
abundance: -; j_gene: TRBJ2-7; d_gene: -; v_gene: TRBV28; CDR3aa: CASSPRAGSSLNEQYF; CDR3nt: TGTGCCAGCAGCCCCAGAGCCGGGAGTTCCCTGAACGAGCAGTACTTC
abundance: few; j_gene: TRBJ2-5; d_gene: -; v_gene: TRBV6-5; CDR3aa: CASSYQGRQETQYF; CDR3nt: TGTGCCAGCAGTTACCAGGGTAGACAAGAGACCCAGTACTTC
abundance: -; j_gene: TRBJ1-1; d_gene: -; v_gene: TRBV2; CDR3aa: CASSEEVMNTEAFF; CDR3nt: TGTGCCAGCAGTGAAGAGGTCATGAACACTGAAGCTTTCTTT
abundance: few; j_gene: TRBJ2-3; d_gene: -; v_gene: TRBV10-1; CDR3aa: CASSAHKGPKDTQYF; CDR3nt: TGCGCCAGCAGTGCGCACAAGGGGCCTAAGGATACGCAGTATTTT
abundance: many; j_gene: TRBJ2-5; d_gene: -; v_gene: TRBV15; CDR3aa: CATSRTGYQETQYF; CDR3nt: TGTGCCACCAGCAGAACAGGGTACCAAGAGACCCAGTACTTC
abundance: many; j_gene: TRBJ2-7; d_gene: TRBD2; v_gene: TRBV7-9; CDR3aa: CASSYTSGSFNEQYF; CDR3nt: TGTGCCAGCAGCTATACTAGCGGGAGTTTCAACGAGCAGTACTTC
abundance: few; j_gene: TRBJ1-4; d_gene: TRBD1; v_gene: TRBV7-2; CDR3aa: CASSVTGGLATNEKLFF; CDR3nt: TGTGCCAGCAGCGTGACAGGGGGCCTCGCAACTAATGAAAAACTGTTTTTT
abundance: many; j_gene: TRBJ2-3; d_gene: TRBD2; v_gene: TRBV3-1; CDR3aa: CASRASGSRADTQYF; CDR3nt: TGTGCCAGCAGAGCTAGCGGGAGTCGAGCAGATACGCAGTATTTT
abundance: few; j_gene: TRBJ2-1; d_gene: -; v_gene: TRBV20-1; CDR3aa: CSALTGYEQFF; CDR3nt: TGCAGTGCTTTAACAGGGTATGAGCAGTTCTTC
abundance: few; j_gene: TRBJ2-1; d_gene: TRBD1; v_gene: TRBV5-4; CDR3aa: CASSDGTGVGYYNEQFF; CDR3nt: TGTGCCAGCAGCGATGGAACAGGGGTCGGGTACTACAATGAGCAGTTCTTC
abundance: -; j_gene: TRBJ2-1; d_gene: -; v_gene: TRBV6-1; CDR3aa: CASRPNLMGNEQFF; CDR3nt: TGTGCCAGCAGACCAAACCTCATGGGGAATGAGCAGTTCTTC
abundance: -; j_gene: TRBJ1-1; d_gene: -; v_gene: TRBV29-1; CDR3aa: CSVRTEKPEAFF; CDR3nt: TGCAGCGTTCGCACAGAGAAACCTGAAGCTTTCTTT
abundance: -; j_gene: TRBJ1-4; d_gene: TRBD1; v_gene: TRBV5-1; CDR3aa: CASSPTGGKEKLFF; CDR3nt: TGCGCCAGCAGCCCGACAGGGGGCAAGGAAAAACTGTTTTTT
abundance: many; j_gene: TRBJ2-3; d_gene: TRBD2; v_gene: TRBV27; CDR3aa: CASSSPGGGTDTQYF; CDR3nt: TGTGCCAGCAGTTCCCCCGGGGGGGGCACAGATACGCAGTATTTT
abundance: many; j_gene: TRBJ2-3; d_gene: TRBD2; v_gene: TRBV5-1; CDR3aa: CASSLAVVAGGDTQYF; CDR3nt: TGCGCCAGCAGCTTGGCCGTGGTAGCGGGAGGAGATACGCAGTATTTT